This T cell receptor beta chain was recorded in a study of blood T cell repertoires in COVID-19. Per the authors' pipeline: Reference gene primer amplification yielded estimated nucleated cell counts. Data came from immunoSEQ multiplex PCR; TCRdb stores just in-frame clones and leaves some out. From that table come the V and J calls and clone size; the DNA was used to work out D and trimming. This table holds about 98,000 clones, 87% found once. The CDR3 is 16 residues long. With 5 bases removed from V and 2 bases from J, the gap between germline ends came to 14 bases. Germline V CDR1 and CDR2: SGHKS, YYEKEE (reference sequence).

The chain has TRBV5-5 and TRBJ1-6, with D perhaps TRBD1 (5 bases). This receptor was obtained from a man aged 70 or older with acute or convalescent COVID-19. The sample comprised peripheral blood. DNA of the CDR3: TGTGCCAGCAGGCGCGGAGGGGAAGCCTATAATTCACCCCTCCACTTT. Protein product: CASRRGGEAYNSPLHF.